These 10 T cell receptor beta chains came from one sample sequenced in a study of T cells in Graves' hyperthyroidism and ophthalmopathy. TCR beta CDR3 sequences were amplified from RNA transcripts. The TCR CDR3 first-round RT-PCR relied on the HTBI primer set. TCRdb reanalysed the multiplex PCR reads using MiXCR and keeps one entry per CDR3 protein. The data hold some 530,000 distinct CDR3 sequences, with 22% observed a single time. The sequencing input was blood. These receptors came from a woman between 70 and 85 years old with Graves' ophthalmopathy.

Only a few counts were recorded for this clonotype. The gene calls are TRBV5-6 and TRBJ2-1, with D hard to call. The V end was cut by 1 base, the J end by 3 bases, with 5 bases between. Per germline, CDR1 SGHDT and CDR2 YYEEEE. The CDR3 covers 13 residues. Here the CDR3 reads CASSLSYYNEQFF. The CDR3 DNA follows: TGTGCCAGCAGCTTGAGCTACTACAATGAGCAGTTCTTC.

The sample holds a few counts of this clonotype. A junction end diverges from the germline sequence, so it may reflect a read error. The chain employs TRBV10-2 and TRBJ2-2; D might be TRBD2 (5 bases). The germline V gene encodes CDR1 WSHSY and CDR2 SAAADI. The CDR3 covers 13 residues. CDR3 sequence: CASNEGNTGELFF. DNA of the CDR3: TGCGCCAGCAATGAGGGGAACACCGGGGAGCTGTTTTTT.

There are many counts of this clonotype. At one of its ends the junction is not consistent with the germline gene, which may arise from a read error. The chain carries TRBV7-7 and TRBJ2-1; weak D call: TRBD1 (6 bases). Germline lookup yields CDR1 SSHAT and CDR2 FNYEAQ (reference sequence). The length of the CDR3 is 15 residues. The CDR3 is CASSLGGNDYNEQFF. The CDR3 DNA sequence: TGTGCTAGCAGCTTAGGGGGTAACGACTACAATGAGCAGTTCTTC.

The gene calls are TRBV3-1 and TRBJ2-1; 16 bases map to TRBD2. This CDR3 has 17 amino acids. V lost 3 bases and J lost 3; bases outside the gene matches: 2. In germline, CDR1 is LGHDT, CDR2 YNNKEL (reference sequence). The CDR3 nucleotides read TGTGCCAGCAGCCAGGGGACTAGCGGGAGGGGCTACAATGAGCAGTTCTTC. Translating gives CASSQGTSGRGYNEQFF.

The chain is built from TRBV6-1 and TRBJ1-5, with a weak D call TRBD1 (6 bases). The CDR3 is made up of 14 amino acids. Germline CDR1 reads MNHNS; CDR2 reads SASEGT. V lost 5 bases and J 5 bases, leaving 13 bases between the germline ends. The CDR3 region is CASSRGVGDQPQHF. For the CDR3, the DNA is TGTGCCAGCAGTAGGGGGGTAGGGGATCAGCCCCAGCATTTT.

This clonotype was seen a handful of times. The CDR3 DNA reads TGCAGTGCTGGTGAGGGTATCTACGAGCAGTACTTC. Protein: CSAGEGIYEQYF. The V and J genes are TRBV20-1 and TRBJ2-7, with D maybe TRBD2 (5 bases). The CDR3 has 12 residues. The germline V gene encodes CDR1 DFQATT and CDR2 SNEGSKA (reference sequence). Trimming took 5 bases from V and 3 from J, leaving 11 bases between them.

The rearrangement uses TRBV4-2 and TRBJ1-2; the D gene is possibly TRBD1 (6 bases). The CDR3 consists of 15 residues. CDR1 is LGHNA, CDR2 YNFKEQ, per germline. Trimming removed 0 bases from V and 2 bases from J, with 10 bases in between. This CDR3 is CASSQDSTGNYGYTF. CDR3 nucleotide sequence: TGTGCCAGCAGCCAAGACTCGACAGGCAACTATGGCTACACCTTC.

The CDR3 loop is CASSLVGPQETQYF. The CDR3 nucleotides read TGTGCCAGCAGCTTGGTTGGGCCTCAAGAGACCCAGTACTTC. The genes are TRBV28 and TRBJ2-5; D gene uncertain. The CDR3 totals 14 residues. In germline, CDR1 is MDHEN, CDR2 SYDVKM. V gave up 6 bases and J gave up 2 bases, with 13 bases separating them. Supplemented by reference TRBV28 and TRBJ2-5, the full variable domain reads DVKVTQSSRYLVKRTGEKVFLECVQDMDHENMFWYRQDPGLGLRLIYFSYDVKMKEKGDIPEGYSVSREKKERFSLILESASTNQTSMYLCASSLVGPQETQYFGPGTRLLVL.

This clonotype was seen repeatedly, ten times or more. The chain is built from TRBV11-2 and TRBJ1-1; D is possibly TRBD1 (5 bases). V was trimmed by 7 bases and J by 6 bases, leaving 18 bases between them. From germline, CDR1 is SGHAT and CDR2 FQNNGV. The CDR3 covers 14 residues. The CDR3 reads CASNLGFRGAEAFF. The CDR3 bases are TGTGCCAGCAATTTAGGGTTCCGGGGGGCTGAAGCTTTCTTT. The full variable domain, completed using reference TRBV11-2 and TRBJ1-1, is EAGVAQSPRYKIIEKRQSVAFWCNPISGHATLYWYQQILGQGPKLLIQFQNNGVVDDSQLPKDRFSAERLKGVDSTLKIQPAKLEDSAVYLCASNLGFRGAEAFFGQGTRLTVV.

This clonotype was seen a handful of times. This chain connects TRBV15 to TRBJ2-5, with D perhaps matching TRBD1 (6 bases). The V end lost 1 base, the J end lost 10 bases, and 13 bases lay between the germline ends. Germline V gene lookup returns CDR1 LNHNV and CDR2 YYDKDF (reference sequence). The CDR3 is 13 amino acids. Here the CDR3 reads CATSRAVAGDQYF. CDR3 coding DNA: TGTGCCACCAGCAGAGCTGTGGCAGGGGACCAGTACTTC.